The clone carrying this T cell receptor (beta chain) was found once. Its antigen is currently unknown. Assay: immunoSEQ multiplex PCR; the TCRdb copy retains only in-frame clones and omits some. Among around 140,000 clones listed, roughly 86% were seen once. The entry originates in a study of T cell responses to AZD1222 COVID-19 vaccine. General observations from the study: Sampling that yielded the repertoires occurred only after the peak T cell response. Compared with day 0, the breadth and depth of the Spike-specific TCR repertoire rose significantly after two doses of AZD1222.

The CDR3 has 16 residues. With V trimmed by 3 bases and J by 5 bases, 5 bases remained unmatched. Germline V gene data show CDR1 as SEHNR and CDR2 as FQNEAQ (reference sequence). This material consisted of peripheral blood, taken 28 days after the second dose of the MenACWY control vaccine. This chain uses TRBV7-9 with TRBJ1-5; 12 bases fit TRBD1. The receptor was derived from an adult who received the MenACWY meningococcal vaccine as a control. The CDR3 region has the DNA TGTGCCAGCAGCTTCGGGACAGGGGGCTTTGATCAGCCCCAGCATTTT. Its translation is CASSFGTGGFDQPQHF.